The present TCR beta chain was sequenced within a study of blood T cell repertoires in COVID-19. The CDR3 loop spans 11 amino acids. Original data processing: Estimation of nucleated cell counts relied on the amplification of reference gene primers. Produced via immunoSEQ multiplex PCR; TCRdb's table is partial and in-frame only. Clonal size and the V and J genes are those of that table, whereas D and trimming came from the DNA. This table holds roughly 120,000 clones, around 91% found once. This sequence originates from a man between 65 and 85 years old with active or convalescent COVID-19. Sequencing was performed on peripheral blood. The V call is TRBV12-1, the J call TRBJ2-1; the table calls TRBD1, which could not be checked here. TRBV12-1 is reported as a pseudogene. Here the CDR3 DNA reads TGTGCCAGCAGCTCCCACACCCTGGAGTTCTTC. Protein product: CASSSHTLEFF.